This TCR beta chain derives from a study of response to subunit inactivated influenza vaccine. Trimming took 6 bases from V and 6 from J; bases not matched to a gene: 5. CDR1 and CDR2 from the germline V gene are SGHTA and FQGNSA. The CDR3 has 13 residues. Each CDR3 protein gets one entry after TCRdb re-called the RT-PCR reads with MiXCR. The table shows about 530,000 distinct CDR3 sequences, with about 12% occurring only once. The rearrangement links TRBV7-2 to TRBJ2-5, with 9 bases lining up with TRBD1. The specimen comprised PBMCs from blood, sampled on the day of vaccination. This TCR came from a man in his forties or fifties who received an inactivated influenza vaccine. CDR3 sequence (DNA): TGTGCCAGCAGTATACAGGGGGCGCAGACCCAGTACTTC. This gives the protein CASSIQGAQTQYF.